In this sample, the clone carrying this T cell receptor beta chain turned up many times. Its antigen is still unknown. The CDR3 has 17 residues. J was trimmed by 1 base and V by 0 bases; bases with no gene match: 6. CDR1 is SGHVS and CDR2 is FQNEAQ in the germline V gene. Thyroid surgery was performed in patients who had received no treatment beforehand. TCRdb re-called the PCR reads with MiXCR. The sample includes some 50,000 clones, less than 25% of them seen just once. These data come from a study of metastatic and nonmetastatic thyroid tumors. Study observations and caveats: Reports indicated that malignant thyroid tumors showed significantly higher TCR beta diversity than benign nodules did, in blood and tumor.

This receptor was obtained from a male donor with papillary thyroid cancer or a benign thyroid nodule (not recorded which). Some clones in this sample may be carry-over from other donors' samples. The chain carries TRBV7-8 and TRBJ1-5; the match to TRBD1 covers 7 bases. What was sequenced was blood. CDR3 sequence (DNA): TGTGCCAGCAGCTTAGCGCGGGGCAGGGGGAGCAATCAGCCCCAGCATTTT. The encoded protein is CASSLARGRGSNQPQHF.